This T cell receptor (beta chain) was captured by sequencing in a study of cytomegalovirus exposure and HLA in healthy donors. 13 Jbeta primers and 60 Vbeta primers were used for the PCR. Measured with immunoSEQ multiplex PCR; TCRdb has only the in-frame clones, and not every one. This sample has about 210,000 clones, with around 86% found just once. Study-wide results and limits: TCR beta chain V- and J-gene trimming was linked, in a later analysis, to a missense variant in DCLRE1C.

In germline, CDR1 is SGHAT, CDR2 FQNNGV. The CDR3 loop spans 12 amino acids. J gave up 6 bases and V 3 bases, and 1 base lay outside the gene matches. As for this clone: Its antigen remains unidentified.

The chain recombines TRBV11-2 with TRBJ1-1, with TRBD1 identical over 7 bases. The receptor was isolated from a woman in her fifties or sixties in good health and CMV-seropositive. What was sequenced was PBMCs. The CDR3 loop reads CASSFGQAEAFF. The CDR3 bases are TGTGCCAGCAGCTTCGGACAGGCTGAAGCTTTCTTT.